This is a list of T cell receptor beta chains from one sample in a study of blood T cell repertoires in COVID-19. Sequencing was performed with immunoSEQ multiplex PCR; in TCRdb, only in-frame clones are kept and a portion is missing. Of fewer than 350,000 clones listed, 85% are singletons. The sequencing sample was made of PBMCs or T cells enriched from blood (not recorded which). Every receptor here comes from a woman aged 50 to 60 who had recovered from COVID-19. The CDR3 runs from the conserved cysteine through the conserved F or W. The order of the fields is CDR3 protein, CDR3 DNA, V gene, D gene, clone size, J gene. A D gene is named only where the DNA matches it firmly. Clone size is not always given. Where it is, it says once, few, many or a class for expanded clones.

CDR3: CAISESPLGQGFADTQYF
DNA: TGTGCCATCAGTGAGTCGCCCTTGGGACAGGGTTTCGCAGATACGCAGTATTTT
V: TRBV10-3
D: TRBD1
size: -
J: TRBJ2-3

CDR3: CASSRGTGSNTEAFF
DNA: TGTGCCAGCAGCCGAGGAACAGGGAGCAACACTGAAGCTTTCTTT
V: TRBV11-2
D: -
size: -
J: TRBJ1-1

CDR3: CASSLGGGQPQHF
DNA: TGTGCCAGCAGCTTAGGCGGTGGGCAGCCCCAGCATTTT
V: TRBV11-2
D: -
size: -
J: TRBJ1-5

CDR3: CASSQEGNYRGPLGAGYTF
DNA: TGCGCCAGCAGCCAAGAGGGTAACTACAGGGGCCCTTTAGGGGCTGGCTACACCTTC
V: TRBV4-1
D: TRBD1
size: -
J: TRBJ1-2

CDR3: CASSLRGIYGYTF
DNA: TGTGCCAGCAGCTTAAGGGGGATCTATGGCTACACCTTC
V: TRBV7-2
D: -
size: -
J: TRBJ1-2

CDR3: CASSLRTGQETQYF
DNA: TGTGCCAGCAGCTTACGGACAGGGCAAGAGACCCAGTACTTC
V: TRBV7-2
D: TRBD1
size: -
J: TRBJ2-5

CDR3: CARRRQTRANYGYTF
DNA: TGTGCCCGACGACGGCAAACTCGGGCTAACTATGGCTACACCTTC
V: TRBV2
D: -
size: few
J: TRBJ1-2

CDR3: CASSLDTGGPDEQFF
DNA: TGTGCCAGCAGCTTAGATACGGGAGGGCCAGATGAGCAGTTCTTC
V: TRBV7-6
D: TRBD2
size: -
J: TRBJ2-1

CDR3: CAWDTAGGLGTEAFF
DNA: TGTGCCTGGGACACGGCAGGGGGCTTGGGCACTGAAGCTTTCTTT
V: TRBV30
D: TRBD1
size: many
J: TRBJ1-1

CDR3: CASRADKVVAFF
DNA: TGTGCCAGCAGGGCGGATAAAGTAGTGGCTTTCTTT
V: TRBV12-3/TRBV12-4
D: -
size: -
J: TRBJ1-1

CDR3: CASSSPGQPSGEQFF
DNA: TGTGCCAGCAGCTCCCCGGGACAGCCATCGGGTGAGCAGTTCTTC
V: TRBV11-2
D: TRBD1
size: -
J: TRBJ2-1

CDR3: CAWSVLLGTDTQYF
DNA: TGTGCCTGGAGTGTACTTCTGGGCACAGATACGCAGTATTTT
V: TRBV30
D: -
size: once
J: TRBJ2-3

CDR3: CARSQHGGGIGSGANVLTF
DNA: TGCGCCCGCAGCCAACACGGGGGGGGAATTGGGTCTGGGGCCAACGTCCTGACTTTC
V: TRBV4-1
D: TRBD2
size: -
J: TRBJ2-6

CDR3: CASSPTGEYSNQPQHF
DNA: TGTGCCAGCAGCCCTACAGGGGAATATAGCAATCAGCCCCAGCATTTT
V: TRBV6-2/TRBV6-3
D: TRBD1
size: -
J: TRBJ1-5

CDR3: CASNSGGAGTGELFF
DNA: TGTGCCAGCAATAGCGGGGGGGCCGGCACCGGGGAGCTGTTTTTT
V: TRBV6-5
D: TRBD2
size: -
J: TRBJ2-2

CDR3: CASSFNRGGNTIYF
DNA: TGTGCCAGCAGCTTTAATAGGGGAGGAAACACCATATATTTT
V: TRBV7-9
D: -
size: -
J: TRBJ1-3

CDR3: CASSVGPSGGNTIYF
DNA: TGTGCCAGCAGCGTAGGCCCCTCAGGAGGAAACACCATATATTTT
V: TRBV9
D: -
size: few
J: TRBJ1-3

CDR3: CASSEAGQTVTDTQYF
DNA: TGTGCCAGCAGTGAGGCGGGACAGACCGTGACAGATACGCAGTATTTT
V: TRBV2
D: -
size: -
J: TRBJ2-3

CDR3: CASSWGQPNTEAFF
DNA: TGTGCCAGCAGCTGGGGACAGCCGAACACTGAAGCTTTCTTT
V: TRBV5-5
D: TRBD1
size: -
J: TRBJ1-1

CDR3: CASRRDRDDEKLFF
DNA: TGTGCCAGCAGGAGGGACAGGGATGATGAAAAACTGTTTTTT
V: TRBV2
D: TRBD1
size: -
J: TRBJ1-4

CDR3: CATEEVGGINNEQFF
DNA: TGTGCCACAGAGGAGGTGGGGGGGATAAACAATGAGCAGTTCTTC
V: TRBV25-1
D: TRBD2
size: -
J: TRBJ2-1

CDR3: CASSDTDYFGSSYNEQFF
DNA: TGTGCCAGCAGCGATACCGACTACTTCGGGAGCTCCTACAATGAGCAGTTCTTC
V: TRBV5-5
D: -
size: -
J: TRBJ2-1

CDR3: CASSHPTGPGGGYTF
DNA: TGCGCCAGCAGCCATCCGACAGGCCCCGGAGGCGGCTACACCTTC
V: TRBV4-1
D: -
size: -
J: TRBJ1-2

CDR3: CASSYSRDPQHF
DNA: TGTGCCAGCAGTTACAGTCGGGATCCCCAGCATTTT
V: TRBV6-2/TRBV6-3
D: -
size: -
J: TRBJ1-5

CDR3: CASSLAPGRRYSPLHF
DNA: TGCGCCAGCAGCTTGGCCCCAGGCCGGCGATATTCACCCCTCCACTTT
V: TRBV5-1
D: -
size: -
J: TRBJ1-6

CDR3: CASSYPSGSGANVLTF
DNA: TGTGCCAGCAGTTACCCTAGCGGGAGTGGGGCCAACGTCCTGACTTTC
V: TRBV5-4
D: TRBD2
size: once
J: TRBJ2-6

CDR3: CASSSQGGDNSPLHF
DNA: TGTGCCAGCAGTTCGCAGGGGGGAGATAATTCACCCCTCCACTTT
V: TRBV2
D: TRBD1
size: -
J: TRBJ1-6

CDR3: CSVALQAGNTEAFF
DNA: TGCAGCGTTGCTCTCCAGGCAGGGAACACTGAAGCTTTCTTT
V: TRBV29-1
D: -
size: few
J: TRBJ1-1

CDR3: CASSFQVSYEQYF
DNA: TGTGCCAGCAGTTTTCAGGTTTCCTACGAGCAGTACTTC
V: TRBV6-5
D: -
size: -
J: TRBJ2-7

CDR3: CASRQPGNEQFF
DNA: TGTGCCAGCAGGCAGCCAGGGAATGAGCAGTTCTTC
V: TRBV28
D: -
size: -
J: TRBJ2-1

CDR3: CASSELGLAGYEQYF
DNA: TGTGCCAGCAGTGAACTGGGACTAGCGGGATACGAGCAGTACTTC
V: TRBV6-1
D: TRBD2
size: -
J: TRBJ2-7

CDR3: CASSVRLAAAYEQYF
DNA: TGTGCCAGCAGTGTTAGACTAGCGGCCGCATACGAGCAGTACTTC
V: TRBV27
D: TRBD2
size: -
J: TRBJ2-7